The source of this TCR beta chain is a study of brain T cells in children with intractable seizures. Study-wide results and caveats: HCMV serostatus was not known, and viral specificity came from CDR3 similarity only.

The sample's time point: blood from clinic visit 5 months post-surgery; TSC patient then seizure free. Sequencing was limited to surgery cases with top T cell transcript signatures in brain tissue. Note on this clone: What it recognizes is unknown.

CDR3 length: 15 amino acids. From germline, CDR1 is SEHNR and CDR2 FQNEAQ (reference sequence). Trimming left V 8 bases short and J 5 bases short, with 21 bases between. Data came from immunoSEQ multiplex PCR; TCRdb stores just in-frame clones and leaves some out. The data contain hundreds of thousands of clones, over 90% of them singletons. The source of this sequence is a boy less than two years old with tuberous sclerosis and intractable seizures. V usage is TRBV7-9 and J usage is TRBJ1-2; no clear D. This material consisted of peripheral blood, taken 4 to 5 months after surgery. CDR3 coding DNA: TGTGCCAGCTCACGGTCAAATCCTAATCCGTATGGCTACACCTTC. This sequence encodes CASSRSNPNPYGYTF.